This entry lists 21 T cell receptor beta chains sequenced from one sample in a study of blood T cell repertoires in COVID-19 (TCRdb year 2020). Library creation used the immunoSEQ multiplex PCR assay. This immuneACCESS table, as held by TCRdb, lists in-frame sequences with V and J called but not all clones. Of the missing ones, under half trace to an unresolved V gene in checked studies; the others have no known cause. Here the sample has 68,000 or so clones; 70% to 90% occur a single time. Approximately 4.2% of the sample comes from the top ten. The sample comprised peripheral blood. These receptors came from a man aged 50 or older with acute or convalescent COVID-19.

The genes are TRBV10-3 and TRBJ1-3; D call uncertain. There are 15 residues in the CDR3. Trimming pared 2 bases from V and 5 bases from J, leaving 13 bases between. Germline CDR1 ENHRY, CDR2 SYGVKD. CDR3 amino acids: CAISEVPGSRNTIYF. The CDR3 DNA reads TGTGCCATCAGTGAGGTTCCCGGGAGTCGAAACACCATATATTTT.

CDR3 sequence (DNA): TGTGCCAGCAGTGTCGGTGGAGCGGGAGGTTACAATGAGCAGTTCTTC. It translates to CASSVGGAGGYNEQFF. The chain uses TRBV2 and TRBJ2-1; 9 positions match TRBD2. V gave up 4 bases and J gave up 4 bases; unmatched junction bases: 8. The CDR3 runs to 16 residues. Germline values: CDR1 SNHLY, CDR2 FYNNEI.

This chain's CDR3 is CAWIRSSGKTSGNTIYF. CDR3 bases: TGTGCCTGGATTCGGTCGTCGGGGAAAACCTCTGGAAACACCATATATTTT. The chain carries TRBV30 and TRBJ1-3; D unresolved. The CDR3 has 17 residues. CDR1 and CDR2 (germline): GTSNPN, SVGIG (reference sequence). V gave up 4 bases and J gave up 0 bases, with 19 bases separating them.

The J gene is TRBJ2-5, the V gene TRBV4-2, with a tentative D call TRBD2 (5 bases). V was cut by 1 base and J by 5 bases, with 11 bases left in between. The CDR3 runs to 14 residues. Germline lookup yields CDR1 LGHNA and CDR2 YNFKEQ. The CDR3 region has the DNA TGTGCCAGCAGCCAAGGGGAGTCTAGGGAGACCCAGTACTTC. This translates into CASSQGESRETQYF.

The sample holds a few counts of this clone. J is TRBJ2-2 and V is TRBV9; D is possibly TRBD2 (5 bases). V lost 3 bases to trimming and J lost 1 base, with 13 bases between them. CDR1 is SGDLS and CDR2 is YYNGEE in the germline V gene. There are 16 residues in the CDR3. The CDR3 loop is CASSDRSRVNTGELFF. The DNA of the CDR3 is TGTGCCAGCAGCGATCGCTCGCGGGTGAACACCGGGGAGCTGTTTTTT.

The chain recombines TRBV5-4 with TRBJ1-5; 7 positions agree with TRBD1. V lost 4 bases and J lost 0; bases outside the gene matches: 1. CDR1 is SGHNT and CDR2 is YYREEE in the germline V gene (reference sequence). The CDR3 spans 14 residues. As DNA, the CDR3 is TGTGCCAGCAGCCAGGGGGGTAGCAATCAGCCCCAGCATTTT. Encoded protein: CASSQGGSNQPQHF.

The chain carries TRBV5-1 and TRBJ1-6; possible D gene TRBD1, 5 bases. CDR1 SGHRS and CDR2 YFSETQ come from the germline V gene. CDR3 length: 14 amino acids. The germline V and J ends were trimmed by 0 bases and 5 bases, with 6 bases remaining between them. As DNA, the CDR3 is TGCGCCAGCAGCTTGGGGACAAATAATTCACCCCTCCACTTT. The encoded protein is CASSLGTNNSPLHF.

The rearrangement uses TRBV5-1 and TRBJ2-2; no clear D gene. V was pared by 2 bases and J by 2 bases, with 7 bases between. This CDR3 comprises 14 residues. Germline V gives CDR1 SGHRS, CDR2 YFSETQ. The CDR3 DNA sequence: TGCGCCAGCAGCTTTGAGGATAACACCGGGGAGCTGTTTTTT. The encoded protein is CASSFEDNTGELFF.

This clone was detected only once. The chain couples TRBV28 to TRBJ1-1, with 10 bases that match TRBD1. The CDR3 extends over 16 amino acids. CDR1 and CDR2 (germline): MDHEN, SYDVKM. The ends lost 3 bases at V and 7 bases at J; junction bases unmatched: 11. As DNA, the CDR3 is TGTGCCAGCAGTTTTTCGTCCCGGGACAGGGGTGATGAAGCTTTCTTT. The encoded protein is CASSFSSRDRGDEAFF.

This chain's CDR3 is CASSETQGGYEQYF. The CDR3 DNA is TGTGCCAGCAGTGAAACTCAGGGCGGCTACGAGCAGTACTTC. This chain links TRBV6-1 with TRBJ2-7, with D tentatively TRBD1 (5 bases). Trimming stripped 2 bases from V and 3 bases from J, with 11 bases between. This CDR3 is 14 amino acids long. Germline V lookup: CDR1 MNHNS, CDR2 SASEGT.

This clone appeared a single time. V usage is TRBV7-9 and J usage is TRBJ1-3, with D possibly TRBD1 on 6 matching bases. From germline, CDR1 is SEHNR and CDR2 FQNEAQ (reference sequence). Trimming cost V 8 bases and J 3 bases, with 14 bases left between them. This CDR3 contains 14 residues. CDR3 in amino acids: CASGRGLYGNTIYF. The CDR3 DNA is TGTGCCAGCGGCAGGGGACTTTATGGAAACACCATATATTTT.

V is TRBV5-1 and J is TRBJ1-2, with 8 positions matching TRBD1. CDR1 is SGHRS and CDR2 is YFSETQ in the germline V gene. Trimming removed 6 bases from V and 4 bases from J; junction bases left unmatched: 2. CDR3 length: 12 amino acids. The CDR3 nucleotides read TGCGCCAGCACAGGGGGCGGCTATGGCTACACCTTC. It translates to CASTGGGYGYTF.

The chain uses TRBV27 and TRBJ1-5; possibly TRBD1 for D (6 bases). Germline CDR1 reads MNHEY; CDR2 reads SMNVEV (reference sequence). The CDR3 totals 18 residues. The V end lost 1 base, the J end lost 0 bases, and 16 bases lay between the germline ends. The chain's CDR3 is CASSLYARGRGSNQPQHF. CDR3 bases: TGTGCCAGCAGTTTATATGCCAGGGGAAGGGGTAGCAATCAGCCCCAGCATTTT.

The chain carries TRBV11-3 and TRBJ2-2; 11 bases match TRBD2. Trimming took 5 bases from V and 4 from J; bases not matched to a gene: 3. The length of the CDR3 is 15 residues. Germline CDR1 and CDR2: SGHNT and YENEEA. CDR3 nucleotide sequence: TGTGCCAGCAGCCCTCTAGCGGGAGGCACCGGGGAGCTGTTTTTT. This translates into CASSPLAGGTGELFF.

With respect to this clone: Different DNA sequences within this sample yield the same CDR3. The chain links TRBV12-3 or TRBV12-4 to TRBJ1-1; no clear D gene. V was cut by 6 bases and J by 1 base, with 6 bases left in between. The CDR3 has 12 residues. CDR3 DNA: TGTGCCAGCAGCCCAGGGAACACTGAAGCTTTCTTT. Protein: CASSPGNTEAFF.

V and J are TRBV10-2 and TRBJ1-5, with D perhaps TRBD1 (6 bases). The CDR3 contains 12 residues. The V gene lost 5 bases and the J gene lost 7 bases, with 9 bases spanning the gap. CDR1 and CDR2 from the germline V gene are WSHSY and SAAADI. CDR3 in amino acids: CASSPQGQPQHF. DNA of the CDR3: TGCGCCAGCAGTCCACAGGGACAGCCCCAGCATTTT.

The rearrangement joins TRBV5-1 to TRBJ1-3; D is perhaps TRBD1 (5 bases). The V end lost 5 bases, the J end lost 2 bases, and 11 bases lay between the germline ends. This CDR3 region has 14 residues. Germline loops: CDR1 SGHRS, CDR2 YFSETQ. CDR3 in DNA: TGCGCCAGCAGTGAGCGGGGGGCTGGAAACACCATATATTTT. This codes for CASSERGAGNTIYF. Full variable domain (rest looked up from reference TRBV5-1 and TRBJ1-3): KAGVTQTPRYLIKTRGQQVTLSCSPISGHRSVSWYQQTPGQGLQFLFEYFSETQRNKGNFPGRFSGRQFSNSRSEMNVSTLELGDSALYLCASSERGAGNTIYFGEGSWLTVV.

The chain is built from TRBV5-1 and TRBJ2-1; a possible D gene is TRBD1 (6 bases). The germline CDR1 and CDR2 sequences are SGHRS and YFSETQ. Trimming removed 0 bases from V and 5 bases from J, with 9 bases in between. This CDR3 is 14 amino acids long. The CDR3 here is CASSLEGVNNEQFF. For the CDR3, the DNA is TGCGCCAGCAGCTTGGAGGGGGTTAACAATGAGCAGTTCTTC.

This chain joins TRBV7-9 and TRBJ1-5; 11 positions agree with TRBD1. The germline V gene has CDR1 SEHNR and CDR2 FQNEAQ (reference sequence). The CDR3 totals 15 residues. V gave up 5 bases and J gave up 6 bases; unmatched junction bases: 6. CDR3 nucleotides: TGTGCCAGCAGCAACGGACAGGGGGCATTTCAGCCCCAGCATTTT. Translated: CASSNGQGAFQPQHF. The variable domain in full, completed from reference TRBV7-9 and TRBJ1-5, reads DTGVSQNPRHKITKRGQNVTFRCDPISEHNRLYWYRQTLGQGPEFLTYFQNEAQLEKSRLLSDRFSAERPKGSFSTLEIQRTEQGDSAMYLCASSNGQGAFQPQHFGDGTRLSIL.

This clone was recorded only once. V usage is TRBV5-1 and J usage is TRBJ1-1; no clear D. In germline, CDR1 is SGHRS, CDR2 YFSETQ. The CDR3 is 14 amino acids. V was shortened by 4 bases and J by 10 bases, with 20 bases between the two germline ends. CDR3 loop: CASSPTRAELGAFF. The CDR3 DNA sequence: TGCGCCAGCAGCCCGACACGCGCTGAACTCGGAGCTTTCTTT.

The chain combines TRBV5-1 with TRBJ2-5, with 10 bases that match TRBD1. Looked up from germline, CDR1 is SGHRS and CDR2 is YFSETQ. The CDR3 runs to 15 residues. V lost 4 bases and J lost 5; bases outside the gene matches: 8. The CDR3 loop is CASSAGQGGGETQYF. The CDR3 DNA sequence: TGCGCCAGCAGCGCAGGACAGGGGGGAGGGGAGACCCAGTACTTC.